In its sample, the clone carrying this T cell receptor (beta chain) was seen many times. The antigen is not known. In TCRdb, the RT-PCR reads were re-called with MiXCR into one record per CDR3 protein. The sample lists over 650,000 distinct CDR3 sequences; approximately 17% were seen once. The sample comes from a study of response to subunit inactivated influenza vaccine. The study's findings and limits: Authors proposed each seasonal influenza vaccination draws in few new T cells.

The specimen was PBMCs from blood, collected more than 4 days after vaccination. The sequence derives from a man over 45 who received an inactivated influenza vaccine.

CDR3 region: CASGEIDSEQFF. For the CDR3, the DNA is TGTGCCTCGGGGGAGATTGATAGTGAGCAGTTCTTC. The chain is built from TRBV6-2 or TRBV6-3 and TRBJ2-1, with D tentatively TRBD2 (6 bases). This CDR3 has 12 residues. Trimming took 11 bases from V and 9 from J, leaving 17 bases between them. The V gene's germline CDR1 is MNHEY and CDR2 SVGEGT.